This T cell receptor (beta chain) comes out of a study of spatial heterogeneity in lung cancer (dated by TCRdb to the late 2010s). The study in broad terms: More beta-chain than alpha-chain transcripts were consistently detected, likely reflecting higher beta-chain transcript abundance. At surgery, both alpha and beta chains were TCR-sequenced in 220 tumor regions, about 64 matched nontumor lung samples and a few dozen PBMC samples. Nonsynonymous mutation counts, determined by whole-exome sequencing of tumor tissue, were related to TCR repertoire features. In non-small cell lung cancer, the study quantitatively compared TCR alpha and beta repertoires across several tumor regions, matched nontumor lung, and blood. In the raw uncorrected reads, each unique combination of TCR and UMI appeared on average more than ten times. The investigation overall reported the following: Additional single-cell paired TCR alpha and beta sequencing was considered necessary to confirm, at a functional level, the hypothesis that regional TCRs recognize regional mutations.

The label giving this sample's time point can be read as: sample taken at primary tumor resection. TCR sequencing used whole RNA extracted from tumor and nontumor lung tissue, or from cryopreserved PBMC samples, without cell sorting. The donors were 65 to 90 patients from the lung TRACERx cohort who had early-stage, untreated non-small cell lung cancer. Only patients with enough RNA available from two or more tumor regions were chosen for TCR sequencing. Before selection, tumor and adjacent nontumor lung specimens were reviewed by a lung pathologist. This clonotype is regarded as medium-sized (0.01 to 0.1%). Its antigen is still unknown. No base quality information exists; no much larger clone differs at one position. This beta chain appears as a stray read in a library generated for alpha chains; its size is not informative. The CDR3 holds 16 amino acids from the cysteine to the phenylalanine. The kept DNA is CDR3 alone, 48 bases in frame from the first base. V was cut back by 3 bases and J by 4 bases, leaving a gap of 16 bases between them. From a lookup of the germline V gene, CDR1 and CDR2 are SGHVS and FQNEAQ.

The method behind the library was 5' RACE. The instrument given in TCRdb is NextSeq 500. The TCR library protocol attached a unique molecular identifier to each TCR cDNA molecule to allow correction of PCR and sequencing errors. Under the source paper's analysis protocol: TCR identification, UMI-based error correction and CDR3 extraction were all carried out with Decombinator tools. Expanded TCRs were defined as those above a frequency of 2 per 1,000, corresponding to the top 1% of the tumor frequency distribution. Renyi diversity was computed with the R vegan package after each repertoire had been subsampled 100 times to 5,000 TCRs. CDR3 similarity networks were constructed using string-kernel similarity of amino acid triplets, with links drawn between CDR3s whose pairwise similarity was above 0.82. TCRdb reworked the public reads: Q25 trimming with fastp, MiXCR clone assembly, productive beta chains retained. Each CDR3 protein appears once, grouped with its most common genes and DNA. The V and J calls, along with clone size, are taken from TCRdb and not from the paper's own processing. The sample table records around 4,400 distinct CDR3 sequences; around 21% of these occur just once. The ten largest clones add up to roughly 24% of the sample.

The receptor was derived from a female donor with early-stage non-small cell lung cancer. The chain employs TRBV7-8 and TRBJ2-1; a weak D assignment points to TRBD1 (5 bases agree). Here the sequenced sample was normal lung tissue next to the tumor, taken at surgery. The CDR3 region has the sequence CASSFPSGISYNEQFF. The DNA sequence follows: TGTGCCAGCAGCTTCCCGTCAGGGATATCGTACAATGAGCAGTTCTTC.